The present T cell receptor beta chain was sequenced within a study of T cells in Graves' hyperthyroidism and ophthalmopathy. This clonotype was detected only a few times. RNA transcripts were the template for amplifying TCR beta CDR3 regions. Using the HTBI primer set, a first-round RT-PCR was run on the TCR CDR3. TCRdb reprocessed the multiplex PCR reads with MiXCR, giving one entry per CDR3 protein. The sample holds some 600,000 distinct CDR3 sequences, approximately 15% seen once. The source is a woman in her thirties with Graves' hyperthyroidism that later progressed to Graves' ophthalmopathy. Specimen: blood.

This chain's CDR3 is CASSLVAGGPEKEQFF. The CDR3 region has the DNA TGCGCCAGCAGCTTGGTAGCGGGAGGGCCCGAAAAAGAGCAGTTCTTC. V gene TRBV5-1 combines with J gene TRBJ2-1; TRBD2 matches 11 bases. Germline CDR1 and CDR2: SGHRS and YFSETQ. Trimming cost V 0 bases and J 10 bases; bases outside gene matches: 9. The CDR3 consists of 16 residues.